These 29 T cell receptor beta chains originate from one sample sequenced in a study of T cell responses to AZD1222 COVID-19 vaccine. The method was immunoSEQ multiplex PCR; TCRdb's version includes in-frame clones alone and lacks a portion of them. The sample has over 45,000 clones; around 87% are singletons. This specimen was peripheral blood, taken on day 0 of AZD1222 vaccination. These receptor sequences come from an adult in good health.

The chain joins TRBV7-6 to TRBJ1-2, with 7 positions matching TRBD1. CDR3 length: 15 residues. Germline V gene lookup returns CDR1 SGHVS and CDR2 FNYEAQ. The ends lost 5 bases at V and 0 bases at J; junction bases unmatched: 6. In nucleotides, the CDR3 is TGTGCCAGCAGCCCCCGGGACAGAGCTAACTATGGCTACACCTTC. Its protein product is CASSPRDRANYGYTF.

The chain couples TRBV7-2 to TRBJ1-2, with D possibly TRBD1 on 5 matching bases. Trimming took 1 base from V and 3 from J, leaving 12 bases between them. This CDR3 has 15 amino acids. Germline V CDR1 and CDR2: SGHTA, FQGNSA. The CDR3 loop is CASSLGIRGDYGYTF. CDR3 DNA: TGTGCCAGCAGCTTAGGTATTAGGGGAGACTATGGCTACACCTTC.

The V and J genes are TRBV4-1 and TRBJ2-7; 10 bases are shared with TRBD2. The CDR3 has 18 amino acids. Trimming removed 3 bases from V and 0 bases from J; junction bases left unmatched: 11. The V gene's germline CDR1 is MGHRA and CDR2 YSYEKL. In DNA form, the CDR3 reads TGCGCCAGCAGCCAGCAGCCTAGCGGGAGTCAGGTCTCCTACGAGCAGTACTTC. The encoded protein is CASSQQPSGSQVSYEQYF.

This clone was picked up one time. The chain recombines TRBV10-2 with TRBJ1-1; D not resolved. CDR1 WSHSY and CDR2 SAAADI come from the germline V gene. This CDR3 spans 13 amino acids. V lost 7 bases and J 1 base, leaving 10 bases between the germline ends. DNA of the CDR3: TGCGCCAGCACTTTAGGTCCGAACACTGAAGCTTTCTTT. Translating it yields CASTLGPNTEAFF.

The V call is TRBV28, the J call TRBJ1-6; TRBD1 matches 7 bases. Germline loops: CDR1 MDHEN, CDR2 SYDVKM. The CDR3 extends over 20 amino acids. Trimming cost V 3 bases and J 0 bases; bases outside gene matches: 14. The CDR3 bases are TGTGCCAGCAGTTTTCGGATCGGGACAGTCCATAGCTCCTATAATTCACCCCTCCACTTT. It is translated as CASSFRIGTVHSSYNSPLHF.

The table lists this clone with a few counts. This sequence joins TRBV28 and TRBJ1-6; D gene ambiguous. Looked up from germline, CDR1 is MDHEN and CDR2 is SYDVKM. V lost 5 bases and J lost 10, with 15 bases in between. This CDR3 spans 14 amino acids. CDR3: CASSRADGVSPLHF. The CDR3 DNA reads as TGTGCCAGCAGTCGTGCGGACGGGGTATCACCCCTCCACTTT.

The rearrangement joins TRBV28 to TRBJ1-2; D perhaps matches TRBD1 (5 bases). The V gene's germline CDR1 is MDHEN and CDR2 SYDVKM. CDR3 length: 13 residues. V was shortened by 4 bases and J by 5 bases, with 11 bases between the two germline ends. In DNA, the CDR3 is TGTGCCAGCAGTTCGGAGAGGGGTTATGGCTACACCTTC. Translated, it gives CASSSERGYGYTF.

The V and J genes are TRBV7-9 and TRBJ1-1, with TRBD1 as a possible D gene (5 bases). The V and J ends lost 5 bases and 7 bases respectively, with 17 bases between them. The germline V gene encodes CDR1 SEHNR and CDR2 FQNEAQ (reference sequence). This CDR3 comprises 14 residues. As DNA, the CDR3 is TGTGCCAGCAGCCCAGGGAGAGGGCGGTATGAAGCTTTCTTT. This codes for CASSPGRGRYEAFF.

This chain links TRBV6-5 with TRBJ1-5; 8 bases align to TRBD1. J lost 3 bases, V lost 6 bases, and 4 bases had no gene match. Per germline, CDR1 MNHEY and CDR2 SVGAGI. CDR3 length equals 14 residues. The CDR3 loop is CASSPDRDNQPQHF. CDR3 nucleotides: TGTGCCAGCAGCCCGGACAGGGACAATCAGCCCCAGCATTTT.

V is TRBV19 and J is TRBJ2-1, with D perhaps matching TRBD2 (5 bases). CDR3 size: 13 residues. The germline CDR1 and CDR2 sequences are LNHDA and SQIVND (reference sequence). Trimming shortened V by 5 bases and J by 5 bases, and 10 bases separated the two germline ends. The CDR3 reads CASSWRWNNEQFF. The CDR3 nucleotides are TGTGCCAGTAGTTGGAGGTGGAACAATGAGCAGTTCTTC.

The chain uses TRBV7-2 and TRBJ1-6; no firm D call. The CDR3 runs 17 residues. Germline-derived CDR1 and CDR2 are SGHTA and FQGNSA. V was cut by 5 bases and J by 9 bases, with 23 bases left in between. The CDR3 coding sequence is TGTGCCAGCAGCGATCAAAGACAAGCAGTTCGGAGTTCACCCCTCCACTTT. Translated, it gives CASSDQRQAVRSSPLHF.

The chain joins TRBV14 to TRBJ2-1; no reliable D call. Germline loops: CDR1 SGHDN, CDR2 FVKESK. This CDR3 region has 15 residues. V lost 2 bases and J 6 bases, leaving 14 bases between the germline ends. CDR3 sequence (DNA): TGTGCCAGCAGCCAAAATATCATGTGGGGCAATGAGCAGTTCTTC. Its translation: CASSQNIMWGNEQFF. The full variable domain, rest sourced from reference TRBV14 and TRBJ2-1, is EAGVTQFPSHSVIEKGQTVTLRCDPISGHDNLYWYRRVMGKEIKFLLHFVKESKQDESGMPNNRFLAERTGGTYSTLKVQPAELEDSGVYFCASSQNIMWGNEQFFGPGTRLTVL.

The rearrangement uses TRBV10-3 and TRBJ1-3; the match to TRBD1 covers 8 bases. CDR3 length: 17 amino acids. Germline-derived CDR1 and CDR2 are ENHRY and SYGVKD. V shed 4 bases, J shed 3 bases, and the junction held 11 bases outside the gene matches. The CDR3 DNA is TGTGCCATCAGTGCTTCCACGGGACAGGAAAATGGAAACACCATATATTTT. The encoded protein is CAISASTGQENGNTIYF.

There are a few counts of this clone. This chain uses TRBV5-4 with TRBJ1-1, with D unresolved. The CDR3 consists of 13 residues. The germline gives CDR1 SGHNT, CDR2 YYREEE (reference sequence). Trimming shortened V by 4 bases and J by 2 bases, and 9 bases separated the two germline ends. CDR3 nucleotide sequence: TGTGCCAGCAGCATCGACACCAACACTGAAGCTTTCTTT. This encodes CASSIDTNTEAFF.

The gene calls are TRBV7-9 and TRBJ2-7, with 10 bases matching TRBD2. Germline values: CDR1 SEHNR, CDR2 FQNEAQ (reference sequence). The CDR3 loop spans 15 amino acids. V dropped 3 bases and J dropped 4; count of bases not matched to a gene: 6. The CDR3 loop reads CASSFISGRAYEQYF. For the CDR3, the DNA is TGTGCCAGCAGCTTCATCAGCGGGAGGGCATACGAGCAGTACTTC.

The gene calls are TRBV5-4 and TRBJ1-5; tentatively, D is TRBD1 (6 bases). CDR1 and CDR2 from the germline V gene are SGHNT and YYREEE (reference sequence). The CDR3 consists of 15 residues. The germline V and J ends were trimmed by 4 bases and 4 bases, with 15 bases remaining between them. CDR3 DNA sequence: TGTGCCAGCAGCCCAGTCCCGGGACAAAATCAGCCCCAGCATTTT. This codes for CASSPVPGQNQPQHF.

The chain couples TRBV27 to TRBJ2-1; D is unclear. V lost 2 bases, J lost 3 bases, and 8 bases lay in between. The germline V gene has CDR1 MNHEY and CDR2 SMNVEV (reference sequence). This CDR3 is built from 14 residues. This chain's CDR3 is CASSLASSYNEQFF. The CDR3 nucleotides read TGTGCCAGCAGTTTAGCTAGTAGCTACAATGAGCAGTTCTTC.

This clone was detected only a few times. This chain joins TRBV5-1 and TRBJ2-1; 10 bases line up with TRBD2. V was clipped by 1 base and J by 6 bases; unmatched bases: 4. CDR3 size: 15 residues. CDR1 and CDR2 from the germline V gene are SGHRS and YFSETQ. CDR3: CASSLTGLAFNEQFF. The CDR3 coding sequence is TGCGCCAGCAGCTTGACGGGACTAGCGTTCAATGAGCAGTTCTTC.

The chain couples TRBV7-9 to TRBJ1-1, with D uncertain. CDR3 length equals 12 residues. The germline V gene has CDR1 SEHNR and CDR2 FQNEAQ (reference sequence). V was trimmed by 1 base and J by 7 bases, leaving 7 bases between them. This CDR3 reads CASSLVQLEAFF. The CDR3 region has the DNA TGTGCCAGCAGCTTAGTCCAGCTTGAAGCTTTCTTT.

This chain connects TRBV7-8 to TRBJ1-4; 9 nucleotides line up with TRBD1. Germline CDR1 reads SGHVS; CDR2 reads FQNEAQ. CDR3 length: 16 amino acids. The J segment lost 7 bases and the V segment lost 6 bases, leaving 12 bases of the junction unmatched. CDR3 in DNA: TGTGCCAGCAGTTTCGACCACAGGGGGCGGACTGAAAAACTGTTTTTT. It specifies CASSFDHRGRTEKLFF.

This chain connects TRBV27 to TRBJ2-3, with no clear D. Trimming shortened V by 0 bases and J by 5 bases, and 12 bases separated the two germline ends. This CDR3 contains 15 residues. The V gene's germline CDR1 is MNHEY and CDR2 SMNVEV (reference sequence). CDR3 protein: CASSLSWGDRDTQYF. DNA of the CDR3: TGTGCCAGCAGTTTATCGTGGGGTGATCGAGATACGCAGTATTTT.

With regard to this clone: Germline is not matched at one junction end, which may reflect a read error. The rearrangement joins TRBV28 to TRBJ2-7; D uncertain. This CDR3 comprises 11 residues. Germline CDR1 is MDHEN and CDR2 is SYDVKM. In nucleotides, the CDR3 is TGTGCCAGCCGTTTGAGTTACGAGCAGTACTTC. Translation gives CASRLSYEQYF.

The chain is built from TRBV6-5 and TRBJ2-7; 7 nucleotides match TRBD1. V lost 6 bases and J lost 3; bases outside the gene matches: 2. Germline V lookup: CDR1 MNHEY, CDR2 SVGAGI. The CDR3 sequence is 12 residues long. CDR3 in amino acids: CASSGTDYEQYF. CDR3 coding DNA: TGTGCCAGCAGCGGGACAGACTACGAGCAGTACTTC.

The J gene is TRBJ2-6, the V gene TRBV7-2, with TRBD1 as a possible D gene (5 bases). CDR3 length: 14 residues. V was clipped by 2 bases and J by 3 bases, with 5 bases between them. Germline CDR1 and CDR2: SGHTA and FQGNSA. The DNA of the CDR3 is TGTGCCAGCAGCTTACAGGGTGGGGCCAACGTCCTGACTTTC. Translated: CASSLQGGANVLTF. Full variable domain (missing parts from reference TRBV7-2 and TRBJ2-6): GAGVSQSPSNKVTEKGKDVELRCDPISGHTALYWYRQSLGQGLEFLIYFQGNSAPDKSGLPSDRFSAERTGGSVSTLTIQRTQQEDSAVYLCASSLQGGANVLTFGAGSRLTVL.

The chain recombines TRBV10-1 with TRBJ1-1; no reliable D call. The CDR3 is made up of 16 amino acids. CDR1 is WNHNN, CDR2 SYGVQD, per germline (reference sequence). Trimming shortened V by 0 bases and J by 1 base, and 12 bases separated the two germline ends. CDR3 in DNA: TGCGCCAGCAGTGAGTCGGAGCAGCCGGGGAACACTGAAGCTTTCTTT. This translates into CASSESEQPGNTEAFF.

This chain joins TRBV19 and TRBJ1-5; D unresolved. V was shortened by 10 bases and J by 7 bases, with 23 bases between the two germline ends. The germline V gene has CDR1 LNHDA and CDR2 SQIVND (reference sequence). The CDR3 has 15 amino acids. The CDR3 DNA reads TGTGCCACCTTAAATAGGGAAATTAGTGGGCAGCCCCAGCATTTT. This sequence encodes CATLNREISGQPQHF.

The chain employs TRBV30 and TRBJ2-3, with 10 bases that match TRBD2. J was trimmed by 0 bases and V by 3 bases; bases with no gene match: 3. CDR1 GTSNPN and CDR2 SVGIG come from the germline V gene (reference sequence). This CDR3 region has 15 residues. The DNA of the CDR3 is TGTGCCTGGAGCGATAGCGGGAGGAGCACAGATACGCAGTATTTT. This translates into CAWSDSGRSTDTQYF.

The V gene is TRBV30, the J gene TRBJ2-5; possibly TRBD1 for D (6 bases). Trimming left V 3 bases short and J 4 bases short, with 9 bases between. The CDR3 loop spans 12 amino acids. CDR1 and CDR2 (germline): GTSNPN, SVGIG (reference sequence). The CDR3 loop is CAWSSGVETQYF. CDR3 nucleotides: TGTGCCTGGAGCTCAGGGGTAGAGACCCAGTACTTC.

The table lists this clone with a count of one. The chain uses TRBV10-3 and TRBJ2-3; 13 positions match TRBD2. Trimming cost V 6 bases and J 3 bases; bases outside gene matches: 6. The CDR3 has 16 residues. Germline V gives CDR1 ENHRY, CDR2 SYGVKD. In DNA form, the CDR3 reads TGTGCCATCAGGAAGACTAGCGGGAGGACAACAGATACGCAGTATTTT. Translation: CAIRKTSGRTTDTQYF.